Listed here are 21 T cell receptor beta chains from one sample, sequenced in a study of cytomegalovirus exposure and HLA in healthy donors. Researchers ran the PCR with 60 Vbeta and 13 Jbeta primers. Libraries were prepared by immunoSEQ multiplex PCR; TCRdb keeps only in-frame clonotypes and omits some of them. In the table there are 170,000 or so clones, 75% to 90% of which are singletons. The source material was PBMCs. These receptors were obtained from a man aged 50-60 years in good health and CMV-seronegative.

The chain has TRBV28 and TRBJ2-7, with D unresolved. V lost 2 bases to trimming and J lost 5 bases, with 10 bases between them. Germline CDR1 reads MDHEN; CDR2 reads SYDVKM. This CDR3 comprises 13 residues. In nucleotides, the CDR3 is TGTGCCAGCAGTTTAGAGGCCCGGGACGAGCAGTACTTC. Encoded protein: CASSLEARDEQYF.

The count of this clone is one. The rearrangement uses TRBV10-1 and TRBJ2-7; D uncertain. The V gene's germline CDR1 is WNHNN and CDR2 SYGVQD (reference sequence). V lost 6 bases and J lost 0, with 18 bases in between. The CDR3 is made up of 16 amino acids. The CDR3, as DNA: TGCGCCAGCAGAGCGCCGAAGACGGAGAACTCCTACGAGCAGTACTTC. Translation: CASRAPKTENSYEQYF.

This chain joins TRBV7-9 and TRBJ2-7, with 11 bases fitting TRBD2. The CDR3 is 16 residues long. Germline V gene sequence: CDR1 SEHNR, CDR2 FQNEAQ (reference sequence). V was pared by 5 bases and J by 3 bases, with 9 bases of the junction left unmatched. In DNA form, the CDR3 reads TGTGCCAGCAGCCCATCGACTAGCGGGACCCTCTACGAGCAGTACTTC. Translation: CASSPSTSGTLYEQYF.

The chain employs TRBV7-8 and TRBJ1-6; the D gene is possibly TRBD1 (6 bases). The V end lost 6 bases, the J end lost 10 bases, and 10 bases lay between the germline ends. The germline V gene encodes CDR1 SGHVS and CDR2 FQNEAQ. This CDR3 region has 12 residues. In DNA form, the CDR3 reads TGTGCCAGCAGTACAGGGAAATCACCCCTCCACTTT. It yields the protein CASSTGKSPLHF.

This clone came up a few times. The gene calls are TRBV14 and TRBJ2-5; D not certain. Trimming removed 4 bases at V and 9 bases at J, with 9 bases between. CDR3 length: 11 amino acids. CDR1 is SGHDN, CDR2 FVKESK, per germline. CDR3 residues: CASSLGRAQYF. The CDR3 DNA reads as TGTGCCAGCAGCCTGGGTCGGGCCCAGTACTTC.

This clone turned up a few times. The chain couples TRBV6-1 to TRBJ1-1; D remains ambiguous. The CDR3 is made up of 11 amino acids. Germline loops: CDR1 MNHNS, CDR2 SASEGT. Trimming removed 7 bases at V and 11 bases at J, with 14 bases between. The CDR3 reads CASILLLSAFF. The CDR3 region has the DNA TGTGCCAGCATTCTTCTTCTGTCGGCTTTCTTT.

This clone was observed a few times. The V and J genes are TRBV28 and TRBJ2-7, with 7 positions matching TRBD2. Germline V gene lookup returns CDR1 MDHEN and CDR2 SYDVKM. The V segment lost 5 bases and the J segment 7 bases; nucleotides outside the gene matches: 11. CDR3 length equals 14 residues. CDR3 in amino acids: CASSIRTSWGEQYF. The CDR3 coding sequence is TGTGCCAGCAGTATAAGGACTAGTTGGGGGGAGCAGTACTTC.

Only a few counts were recorded for this clone. V gene TRBV4-3 combines with J gene TRBJ2-2; no clear D. This CDR3 region has 16 residues. V lost 1 base, J lost 1 base, and 10 bases lay in between. CDR1 and CDR2 from the germline V gene are LGHNA and YSLEER. CDR3: CASSQGLSLNTGELFF. The DNA of the CDR3 is TGCGCCAGCAGCCAAGGTCTATCCTTGAACACCGGGGAGCTGTTTTTT.

This clone appeared a few times. The rearrangement links TRBV4-3 to TRBJ1-1; perhaps TRBD1 as D (5 bases). The CDR3 is made up of 14 amino acids. Trimming removed 0 bases at V and 1 base at J, with 6 bases between. CDR1 and CDR2 from the germline V gene are LGHNA and YSLEER. The CDR3 region is CASSQDQGNTEAFF. For the CDR3, the DNA is TGCGCCAGCAGCCAAGATCAGGGGAACACTGAAGCTTTCTTT.

J is TRBJ2-7 and V is TRBV7-6; 7 bases are shared with TRBD2. The CDR3 runs to 13 residues. V lost 7 bases, J lost 7 bases, and 10 bases stayed unmatched. Germline V gene lookup returns CDR1 SGHVS and CDR2 FNYEAQ. The CDR3 sequence is CASMDGGSNEQYF. The CDR3 DNA is TGTGCCAGCATGGACGGCGGGAGTAATGAGCAGTACTTC.

DNA for the CDR3: TGTGCCAGCAGTGAAAGGTTGGGACAGCAAAACAATGAGCAGTTCTTC. It specifies CASSERLGQQNNEQFF. The rearrangement joins TRBV6-1 to TRBJ2-1; 7 bases match TRBD1. After removal of 2 bases from V and 5 bases from J, the junction contained 9 bases not matched to a gene. Germline V gene data show CDR1 as MNHNS and CDR2 as SASEGT. CDR3 length: 16 amino acids.

This clone came up once. The chain combines TRBV11-1 with TRBJ1-1; D may be TRBD1 (5 bases). CDR1 and CDR2 (germline): SGHAT, FQDESV (reference sequence). The V end lost 7 bases, the J end lost 7 bases, and 28 bases lay between the germline ends. CDR3 length: 17 residues. The CDR3 DNA reads as TGTGCCAGCACCCTTGGAGGGGCCGGGAGAGGGGCGAATGAAGCTTTCTTT. Its protein is CASTLGGAGRGANEAFF.

This clone is a singleton in its sample. The chain combines TRBV7-2 with TRBJ1-2; D perhaps matches TRBD1 (6 bases). Trimming stripped 2 bases from V and 2 bases from J, with 9 bases between. CDR3 length: 14 amino acids. Germline assignment: CDR1 SGHTA and CDR2 FQGNSA. The CDR3 DNA follows: TGTGCCAGCAGCTTAACAGGGATCAACTATGGCTACACCTTC. It specifies CASSLTGINYGYTF.

The chain is built from TRBV6-1 and TRBJ2-1, with TRBD1 matching 8 bases. The length of the CDR3 is 14 residues. Germline trimming cut 6 bases from V and 3 bases from J; bases unmatched to any gene: 4. Germline CDR1 is MNHNS and CDR2 is SASEGT. The CDR3 coding sequence is TGTGCCAGCAGCCCGGACAGGGTCTACAATGAGCAGTTCTTC. Its translation: CASSPDRVYNEQFF.

V usage is TRBV28 and J usage is TRBJ2-1; D not resolved. Germline V lookup: CDR1 MDHEN, CDR2 SYDVKM. Trimming removed 6 bases at V and 6 bases at J, with 9 bases between. This CDR3 has 12 amino acids. CDR3 sequence: CASRTTFNEQFF. The CDR3 DNA follows: TGTGCCAGCAGAACGACTTTCAATGAGCAGTTCTTC.

The CDR3 nucleotides are TGTGCCAGCAGCCTTCGGGACTTAGATTACAATGAGCAGTTCTTC. Amino acids: CASSLRDLDYNEQFF. The genes are TRBV7-2 and TRBJ2-1; possible D gene TRBD2, 6 bases. Trimming shortened V by 5 bases and J by 4 bases, and 15 bases separated the two germline ends. Germline lookup yields CDR1 SGHTA and CDR2 FQGNSA. CDR3 length equals 15 residues.

J is TRBJ1-5 and V is TRBV7-2, with a tentative D call TRBD1 (6 bases). This CDR3 contains 15 residues. Germline V gene data show CDR1 as SGHTA and CDR2 as FQGNSA. Trimming pared 1 base from V and 0 bases from J, leaving 7 bases between. CDR3 coding DNA: TGTGCCAGCAGCTTAGACAGGGCTAGCAATCAGCCCCAGCATTTT. Translating it yields CASSLDRASNQPQHF. The full variable domain, in which reference TRBV7-2 and TRBJ1-5 provide the parts outside the CDR3, is GAGVSQSPSNKVTEKGKDVELRCDPISGHTALYWYRQSLGQGLEFLIYFQGNSAPDKSGLPSDRFSAERTGGSVSTLTIQRTQQEDSAVYLCASSLDRASNQPQHFGDGTRLSIL.

This chain uses TRBV6-5 with TRBJ1-4; a weak D match, TRBD1 (6 bases). CDR1 MNHEY and CDR2 SVGAGI come from the germline V gene. V was trimmed by 6 bases and J by 5 bases, leaving 13 bases between them. This CDR3 is 14 amino acids long. The CDR3 spells CASRDTGWNEKLFF. The CDR3 DNA reads TGTGCCAGCAGGGATACAGGGTGGAATGAAAAACTGTTTTTT.

The chain has TRBV14 and TRBJ2-1, with 8 bases identical to TRBD1. Losses at the gene ends were 3 bases for V and 5 bases for J; bases not matched to a gene: 12. There are 17 residues in the CDR3. Germline-derived CDR1 and CDR2 are SGHDN and FVKESK. The CDR3 sequence: CASSQKDGQGFNNEQFF. CDR3 nucleotides: TGTGCCAGCAGCCAGAAAGACGGACAGGGCTTCAACAATGAGCAGTTCTTC.

CDR3 protein: CASSLGGLRNQPQHF. The CDR3 DNA sequence: TGTGCCAGCAGCTTAGGGGGGCTGCGCAATCAGCCCCAGCATTTT. The gene calls are TRBV7-2 and TRBJ1-5, with D perhaps matching TRBD1 (6 bases). This CDR3 spans 15 amino acids. Germline values: CDR1 SGHTA, CDR2 FQGNSA. V shed 1 base and J shed 2 bases, with 9 bases lying between them. Together with reference TRBV7-2 and TRBJ1-5, the CDR3 gives the full variable domain: GAGVSQSPSNKVTEKGKDVELRCDPISGHTALYWYRQSLGQGLEFLIYFQGNSAPDKSGLPSDRFSAERTGGSVSTLTIQRTQQEDSAVYLCASSLGGLRNQPQHFGDGTRLSIL.

The genes are TRBV28 and TRBJ2-7, with 9 bases fitting TRBD1. Germline V gene lookup returns CDR1 MDHEN and CDR2 SYDVKM. The CDR3 is made up of 13 amino acids. V was clipped by 4 bases and J by 3 bases; unmatched bases: 1. The CDR3 sequence is CASSSGQGYEQYF. The CDR3 coding sequence is TGTGCCAGCAGTTCGGGACAGGGCTACGAGCAGTACTTC.